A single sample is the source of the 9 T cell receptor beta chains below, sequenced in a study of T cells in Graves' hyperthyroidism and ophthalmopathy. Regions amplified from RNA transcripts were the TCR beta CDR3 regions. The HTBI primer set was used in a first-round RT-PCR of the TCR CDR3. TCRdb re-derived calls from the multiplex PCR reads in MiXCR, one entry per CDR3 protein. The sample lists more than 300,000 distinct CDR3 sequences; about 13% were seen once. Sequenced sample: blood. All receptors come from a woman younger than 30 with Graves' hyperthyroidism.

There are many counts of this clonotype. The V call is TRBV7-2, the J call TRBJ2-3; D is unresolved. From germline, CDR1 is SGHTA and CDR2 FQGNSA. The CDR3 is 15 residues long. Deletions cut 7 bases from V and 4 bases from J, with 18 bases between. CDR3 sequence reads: CASISETPWADTQYF. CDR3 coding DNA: TGTGCCAGCATCTCAGAGACCCCGTGGGCAGATACGCAGTATTTT.

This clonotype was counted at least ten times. The CDR3 coding sequence is TGCGCCAGCAGCACTGGTAGAACAGATACGCAGTATTTT. Protein sequence: CASSTGRTDTQYF. This sequence joins TRBV5-1 and TRBJ2-3; D gene unclear. V lost 4 bases and J lost 3, with 9 bases in between. In germline, CDR1 is SGHRS, CDR2 YFSETQ. CDR3 length equals 13 residues.

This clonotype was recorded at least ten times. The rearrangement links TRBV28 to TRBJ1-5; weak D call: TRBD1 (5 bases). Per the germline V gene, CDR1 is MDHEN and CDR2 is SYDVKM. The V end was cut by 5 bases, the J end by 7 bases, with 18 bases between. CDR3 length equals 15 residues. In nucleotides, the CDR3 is TGTGCCAGCAGTCTCCCCGTCGGGGCGAGACAGCCCCAGCATTTT. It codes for CASSLPVGARQPQHF. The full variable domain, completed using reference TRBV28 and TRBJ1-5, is DVKVTQSSRYLVKRTGEKVFLECVQDMDHENMFWYRQDPGLGLRLIYFSYDVKMKEKGDIPEGYSVSREKKERFSLILESASTNQTSMYLCASSLPVGARQPQHFGDGTRLSIL.

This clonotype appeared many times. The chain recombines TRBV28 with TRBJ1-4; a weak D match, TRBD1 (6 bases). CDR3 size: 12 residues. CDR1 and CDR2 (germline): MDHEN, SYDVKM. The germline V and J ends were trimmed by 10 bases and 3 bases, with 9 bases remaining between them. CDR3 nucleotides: TGTGCCACCCGACAGGCTAATGAAAAACTGTTTTTT. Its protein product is CATRQANEKLFF.

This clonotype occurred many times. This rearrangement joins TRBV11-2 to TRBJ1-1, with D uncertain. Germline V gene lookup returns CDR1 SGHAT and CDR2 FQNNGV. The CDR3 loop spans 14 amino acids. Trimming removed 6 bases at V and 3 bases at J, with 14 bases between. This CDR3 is CASRRVGRYTEAFF. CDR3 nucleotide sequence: TGTGCCAGCAGACGCGTAGGGAGATACACTGAAGCTTTCTTT.

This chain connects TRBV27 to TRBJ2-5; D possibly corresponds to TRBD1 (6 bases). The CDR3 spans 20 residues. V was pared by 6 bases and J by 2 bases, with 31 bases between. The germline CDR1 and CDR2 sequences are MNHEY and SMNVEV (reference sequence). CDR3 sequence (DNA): TGTGCCAGCAGAGCGAGACACGGACAGACGGCTCATCGAGGGCAAGAGACCCAGTACTTC. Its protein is CASRARHGQTAHRGQETQYF.

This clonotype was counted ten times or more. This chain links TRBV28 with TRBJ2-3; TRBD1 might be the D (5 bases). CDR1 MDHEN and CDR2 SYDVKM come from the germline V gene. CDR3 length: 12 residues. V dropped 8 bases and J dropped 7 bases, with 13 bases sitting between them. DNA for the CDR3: TGTGCCAGCTGTAGGACAACTTATACGCAGTATTTT. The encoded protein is CASCRTTYTQYF.

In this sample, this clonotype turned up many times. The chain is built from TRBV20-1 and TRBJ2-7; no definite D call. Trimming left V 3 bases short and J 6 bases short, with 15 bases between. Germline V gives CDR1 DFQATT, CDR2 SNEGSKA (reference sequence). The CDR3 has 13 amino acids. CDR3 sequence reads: CSARNQGRTEQYF. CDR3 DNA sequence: TGCAGTGCTAGGAATCAAGGGCGAACCGAGCAGTACTTC.

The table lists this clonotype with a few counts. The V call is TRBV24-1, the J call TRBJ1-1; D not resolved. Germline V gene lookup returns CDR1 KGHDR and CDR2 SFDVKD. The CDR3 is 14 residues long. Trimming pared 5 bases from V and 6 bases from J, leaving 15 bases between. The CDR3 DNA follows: TGTGCCACCAGTGGGGAGGGCCCCATGGCTGAAGCTTTCTTT. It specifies CATSGEGPMAEAFF.